Listed below are T cell receptor beta chains from one sample, sequenced in a study of blood T cell repertoires in COVID-19. Libraries were prepared by immunoSEQ multiplex PCR; TCRdb keeps only in-frame clonotypes and omits some of them. The sample shows about 190,000 clones, roughly 81% of them seen only once. The specimen sequenced was peripheral blood. Receptor source: a woman in her sixties or seventies with active or convalescent COVID-19. Each CDR3 is given with its conserved first and last residue. A D gene is named only where the DNA matches it firmly. Expanded clones get a size class; other rows say once, few or many, or leave the size out.

J gene,clone size,D gene,V gene,CDR3 DNA,CDR3 protein
TRBJ2-7,-,-,TRBV9,TGTGCCAGCAGCCTCTCCGGGGGCGAGCAGTACTTC,CASSLSGGEQYF
TRBJ1-1,-,TRBD1,TRBV19,TGTGCCAGTAGTACGACAGGGGCCGGCACTGAAGCTTTCTTT,CASSTTGAGTEAFF
TRBJ2-1,-,TRBD2,TRBV7-9,TGTGCCAGCAATCGGGGGCTAGCGGGAGGGAGCTCCTACAATGAGCAGTTCTTC,CASNRGLAGGSSYNEQFF
TRBJ2-7,-,TRBD2,TRBV30,TGTGCCTGGAGCCTAAACCTAGCGGGAGGGCCCTCCTACGAGCAGTACTTC,CAWSLNLAGGPSYEQYF
TRBJ2-5,-,TRBD1,TRBV27,TGTGCCAGCAGACTTACTATGGACAGGACAGGGACCCAGTACTTC,CASRLTMDRTGTQYF
TRBJ1-1,many,-,TRBV27,TGTGCCAGCAGTTTAACAAGGAACACTGAAGCTTTCTTT,CASSLTRNTEAFF
TRBJ1-2,-,-,TRBV9,TGTGCCAGCAGCGTAGATCCGGCGGACTATGGCTACACCTTC,CASSVDPADYGYTF
TRBJ2-3,-,TRBD2,TRBV28,TGTGCCACCACCACTAGCGGGAGAACGGATACGCAGTATTTT,CATTTSGRTDTQYF
TRBJ1-6,-,-,TRBV5-1,TGCGCCAGCAGCTTGGGGACAGCGTATAATTCACCCCTCCACTTT,CASSLGTAYNSPLHF
TRBJ2-1,-,TRBD1,TRBV2,TGTGCCAGCAGTAGGGGACAGTCGCTCTACAATGAGCAGTTCTTC,CASSRGQSLYNEQFF
TRBJ2-7,-,TRBD1,TRBV7-8,TGTGCCAGCAGCTTAAGGCCCGGGACAGGGAGCTCCTACGAGCAGTACTTC,CASSLRPGTGSSYEQYF
TRBJ1-2,-,-,TRBV7-2,TGTGCCAGCAGCGCGGACCGGACGGGGGGCTACACCTTC,CASSADRTGGYTF
TRBJ1-2,once,TRBD1,TRBV2,TGTGCCAGCAGTGACAGGGGGGCGAACTATGGCTACACCTTC,CASSDRGANYGYTF
TRBJ2-6,once,TRBD1,TRBV2,TGTGCCAGGGGCCACCGGGACAGAGAACGTGCCTCTGGGGCCAACGTCCTGACTTTC,CARGHRDRERASGANVLTF
TRBJ1-5,-,-,TRBV27,TGTGCCAGCAGTAGTACAGGGAGGGCTAGGGCCCAGCATTTT,CASSSTGRARAQHF
TRBJ2-7,-,TRBD2,TRBV4-1,TGCGCCAGCAGCCAAGAACCGGCCCCAGCGGGACTCTACGAGCAGTACTTC,CASSQEPAPAGLYEQYF
TRBJ1-3,-,TRBD1,TRBV3-1/TRBV3-2,TGTGCCAGCAGCCAACGACAGGGAGGCTCTGGAAACACCATATATTTT,CASSQRQGGSGNTIYF
TRBJ2-2,-,TRBD2,TRBV5-1,TGCGCCAGCAGCTCCCTAGCGGGAGTGGGGGCCGGGGAGCTGTTTTTT,CASSSLAGVGAGELFF
TRBJ2-3,-,-,TRBV11-2,TGTGCCAGCAGCTCGGTGGGGCCGGATACGCAGTATTTT,CASSSVGPDTQYF
TRBJ2-7,few,TRBD2,TRBV6-4,TGTGCCAGCAGTGAGGAGGGAGGGCCTAGTAATGAGACCTACGAGCAGTACTTC,CASSEEGGPSNETYEQYF
TRBJ2-1,-,TRBD2,TRBV4-1,TGCGCCAGCAGCCAAGCCGGCGGGAGCTCCTACAATGAGCAGTTCTTC,CASSQAGGSSYNEQFF
TRBJ2-7,-,TRBD1,TRBV3-1/TRBV3-2,TGTGCCAGCAGCCAGAGACAGGGAATCGGCGAGCAGTACTTC,CASSQRQGIGEQYF
TRBJ1-2,-,-,TRBV5-6,TGTGCCAGCAGCTTACGCAGTCTAGTCTATGGCTACACCTTC,CASSLRSLVYGYTF
TRBJ1-1,once,-,TRBV5-5,TGTGCCAGCAGCTTGGGTGCAGGGACTGAAGCTTTCTTT,CASSLGAGTEAFF
TRBJ2-7,-,TRBD2,TRBV2,TGTGCCAGCAGCGCGACGGGACTAGCGGGAGTTAAACAGTACTTC,CASSATGLAGVKQYF
TRBJ2-1,few,TRBD1,TRBV2,TGTGCCAGCAGTGCCAGACAGGGAGCCTACAATGAGCAGTTCTTC,CASSARQGAYNEQFF
TRBJ2-7,-,-,TRBV5-1,TGCGCCAGCAGCTTTGGTTACCTCAGCTCCTACGAGCAGTACTTC,CASSFGYLSSYEQYF
TRBJ1-1,-,TRBD1,TRBV9,TGTGCCAGCAGCGTCAGGGGGAGCGGCATGAACACTGAAGCTTTCTTT,CASSVRGSGMNTEAFF
TRBJ2-5,-,TRBD1,TRBV11-3,TGTGCCAGCAGCCCGGGGACAGACTATCAAGAGACCCAGTACTTC,CASSPGTDYQETQYF
TRBJ2-1,-,TRBD2,TRBV7-2,TGTGCCAGCAGCTTAGGGATAGCGGGAGGGGACAATGAGCAGTTCTTC,CASSLGIAGGDNEQFF
TRBJ2-3,once,-,TRBV28,TGTGCCAGCACCCCCCTTCTGAGCACAGATACGCAGTATTTT,CASTPLLSTDTQYF